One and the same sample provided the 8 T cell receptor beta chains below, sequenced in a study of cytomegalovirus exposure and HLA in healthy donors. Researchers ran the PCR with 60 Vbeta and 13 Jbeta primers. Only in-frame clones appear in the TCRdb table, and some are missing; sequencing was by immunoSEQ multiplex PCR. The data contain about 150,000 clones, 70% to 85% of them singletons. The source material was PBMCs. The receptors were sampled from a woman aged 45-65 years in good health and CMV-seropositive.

The CDR3 loop is CASSEKRRADTQYF. The CDR3 nucleotides are TGTGCCAGCAGTGAAAAACGTAGAGCAGATACGCAGTATTTT. The rearrangement uses TRBV2 and TRBJ2-3, with D hard to call. Trimming removed 2 bases from V and 4 bases from J, with 10 bases in between. From germline, CDR1 is SNHLY and CDR2 FYNNEI. The CDR3 is 14 amino acids.

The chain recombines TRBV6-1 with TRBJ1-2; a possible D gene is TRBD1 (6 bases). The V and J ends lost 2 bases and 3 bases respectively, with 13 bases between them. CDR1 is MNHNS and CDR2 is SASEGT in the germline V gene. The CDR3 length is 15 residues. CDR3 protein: CASSEYRVIDYGYTF. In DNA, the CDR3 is TGTGCCAGCAGTGAATACAGGGTTATCGACTATGGCTACACCTTC.

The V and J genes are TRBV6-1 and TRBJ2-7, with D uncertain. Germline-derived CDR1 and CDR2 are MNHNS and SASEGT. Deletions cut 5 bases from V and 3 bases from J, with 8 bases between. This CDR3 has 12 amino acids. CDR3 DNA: TGTGCCAGCAGTAGAGACTTCTACGAGCAGTACTTC. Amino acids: CASSRDFYEQYF.

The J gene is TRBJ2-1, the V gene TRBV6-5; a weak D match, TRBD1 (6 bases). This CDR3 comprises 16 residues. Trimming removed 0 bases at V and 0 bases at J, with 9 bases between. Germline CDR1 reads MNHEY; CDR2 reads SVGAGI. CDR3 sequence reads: CASSYSRGSSYNEQFF. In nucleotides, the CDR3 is TGTGCCAGCAGTTACTCGAGGGGGAGCTCCTACAATGAGCAGTTCTTC.

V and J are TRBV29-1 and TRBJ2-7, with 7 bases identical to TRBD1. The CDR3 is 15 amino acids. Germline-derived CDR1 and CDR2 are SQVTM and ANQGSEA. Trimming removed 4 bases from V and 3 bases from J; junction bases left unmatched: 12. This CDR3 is CSVVYQGDTVYEQYF. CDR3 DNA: TGCAGCGTTGTATATCAGGGGGACACTGTCTACGAGCAGTACTTC.

The CDR3 loop reads CASSLAGDTQYF. Here the CDR3 DNA reads TGTGCCAGCAGCTTGGCGGGAGATACGCAGTATTTT. This rearrangement joins TRBV11-2 to TRBJ2-3, with a weak D call TRBD2 (5 bases). This CDR3 region has 12 residues. Deletions cut 3 bases from V and 5 bases from J, with 6 bases between. Germline lookup yields CDR1 SGHAT and CDR2 FQNNGV.

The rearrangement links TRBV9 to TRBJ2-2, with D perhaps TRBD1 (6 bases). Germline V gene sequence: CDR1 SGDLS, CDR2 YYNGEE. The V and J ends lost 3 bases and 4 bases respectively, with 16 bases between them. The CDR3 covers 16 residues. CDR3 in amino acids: CASSAAPGALTGELFF. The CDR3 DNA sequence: TGTGCCAGCAGCGCAGCACCAGGGGCGCTCACCGGGGAGCTGTTTTTT.

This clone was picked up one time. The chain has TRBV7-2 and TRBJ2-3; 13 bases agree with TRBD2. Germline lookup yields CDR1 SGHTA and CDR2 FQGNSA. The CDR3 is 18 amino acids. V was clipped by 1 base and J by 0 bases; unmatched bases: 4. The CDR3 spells CASSLGLAGGSSTDTQYF. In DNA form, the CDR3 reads TGTGCCAGCAGCTTAGGACTAGCGGGGGGCTCTAGCACAGATACGCAGTATTTT.